What follows describes a single T cell receptor (beta chain). The ends lost 3 bases at V and 7 bases at J; junction bases unmatched: 3. Germline CDR1 SGHDN, CDR2 FVKESK. This CDR3 contains 12 residues. This entry comes from a study of blood T cell repertoires in COVID-19. Looking at the study overall: Samples of COVID-19 (acute and convalescent) were obtained from the United States, Italy and Spain. PBMCs, B-cell-depleted T cells, or T cells provided the cDNA or gDNA that made up the material.

Original methodology: Reference gene primer amplification in the assay estimated nucleated cell counts. Here immunoSEQ multiplex PCR was the method, and the copy in TCRdb shows in-frame clones only, minus some. From that table come the V and J calls and clone size; the DNA was used to work out D and trimming. The profile shows approximately 140,000 clones, about 80% of them singletons. Material for sequencing was peripheral blood. The gene calls are TRBV14 and TRBJ2-7; TRBD2 matches 7 bases. The source of this sequence is a man aged 35-49 years with active or convalescent COVID-19. CDR3 residues: CASSQAGGEQYF. In DNA, the CDR3 is TGTGCCAGCAGCCAGGCCGGGGGGGAGCAGTACTTC.